Sequencing of this T cell receptor (beta chain) was carried out in a study of shared clonotypes between healthy human individuals (dated by TCRdb to 2020 to 2022). A note on the overall study: The cohort included three men and a couple of women between 18 and 49 years of age. Per donor, leukapheresis produced somewhere between about 0.85 and 10 billion PBMCs. Blood TCR repertoires of roughly 5 healthy adults were deeply sequenced to estimate repertoire size and the extent of clonotype sharing between individuals. To increase sequencing depth and limit assay-specific biases, TCR repertoire library preparation and sequencing were carried out by different laboratories using diverse techniques. For each donor, three plates each were used for CD4 naive and CD4 memory, two plates were used for CD8 naive, and one plate was used for CD8 memory.

With respect to this clone: This clone's antigen is unknown. No base quality values were provided; no much bigger clone lies one nucleotide off.

The germline V gene encodes CDR1 MDHEN and CDR2 SYDVKM. Germline trimming amounts to 6 bases on V and 3 bases on J, with 7 as the count of junction bases outside the gene matches. CDR3 length: 14 amino acids, cysteine to phenylalanine. The only DNA kept is the CDR3, 42 bases in frame from the first base. The donors were healthy, HIV-negative adults who had no recently reported acute infections or vaccinations. Every donor was a Caucasian adult residing in Nashville, Tennessee, USA. CD4+ T cells were enriched by magnetic negative selection, after which naive cells were positively selected on CD45RA and the negative fraction was taken as the memory subset. Blood was obtained by leukapheresis, after which PBMCs were separated by Ficoll-Histopaque density gradient centrifugation and cryopreserved in liquid nitrogen vapor phase. Purity and quantity of every magnetically sorted T cell population were checked by analytical flow cytometry. Genomic DNA was isolated from every sorted fraction and measured by UV absorbance on a Nanodrop 2000c.

The study at large found these results: The genetic and exposure-history diversity represented was limited by the small number of donors. Naive subsets generally had larger estimated clonotype richness than memory subsets. Sharing across several donors was observed for around 5% of naive CD4, around 3.5% of naive CD8, over 2% of memory CD4, and roughly 0.4% of memory CD8 clonotypes. Compared with non-shared clonotypes, the clonotypes found in all four sorted-subset donors had higher generation probabilities. Only blood was sampled, and tissue TCR repertoires likely differ from those in blood. Pairwise subsampling indicated that sequencing depth was expected to affect the degree of clonotype sharing among donors. Incomplete sequencing was indicated by rarefaction of sorted-subset datasets, despite the large sequencing depth.

Using the deep immunoSEQ assay, multiplex PCR amplified TCR CDR3 regions from genomic DNA. Genomic DNA extracted from each cell subset was distributed evenly over all wells of several immunoSEQ 96-well plates, and each plate served as one replicate. For sorted subsets, 200 to 250 ng of genomic DNA, equivalent to some 33,000 T cell genomes, went into each replicate PCR. Purified libraries were quantified with a Qubit 3.0 fluorometer, sized on a Bioanalyzer 2100, and re-quantified with the KAPA Library Quantification kit. Every immunoSEQ 96-well plate was sequenced on a separate single-read 150-cycle Illumina NextSeq 550 flow cell. The authors' analysis ran thus. Because only junctional sequences without quality scores were contained in the immunoSEQ output, filtering matching that applied to full-length reads could not be performed. Sequences were annotated with PyIR, a Python wrapper for IgBLAST v1.9, using IMGT germline references to assign V/J genes and CDR3. Reads were filtered out if the reads had weak V/J assignments (E-value above 1e-6), no CDR3, stop codons, out-of-frame junctions, or ambiguous translated residues. V3J clonotypes were defined as sequences sharing an identical inferred V gene, J gene, and CDR3 amino acid sequence. The percentage overlap between two repertoires was calculated by dividing the number of shared unique clonotypes by the size of the smaller repertoire. Repertoire richness was assessed with RTK rarefaction, the Chao1 estimator, and Recon v2.1 estimates of unobserved clonotypes. For all TCRbeta clonotypes obtained by the gDNA method from four donors, generation probabilities were computed with OLGA. TCRdb mirrors the immuneACCESS table, restricted to in-frame sequences. Some clones are absent from its copies; in checked studies, under half trace to an unresolved V gene, and the reason for the others is unknown. The D gene and trimming were derived from the DNA, and the V and J assignments and clone size from that table. The sample table contains 2 million to 2.5 million clones; only one count was recorded for about 90% of them. The top ten hold 0.37% of the sample.

What was sequenced was naive CD4+ T cells from PBMCs. What this sample's cell subset or site label stands for: CD45RA+ positively selected. The origin of this receptor is a man younger than 35 in good health. Some clones in this sample may be carry-over from other donors' samples. In this chain, TRBV28 is recombined with TRBJ1-1; 7 nucleotides in the junction match TRBD1. The sequenced DNA is TGTGCCAGCAGCGCCGGGACAGACTACACTGAAGCTTTCTTT. Its protein is CASSAGTDYTEAFF.